This paragraph reports one T cell receptor (beta chain). What it binds is unknown. This entry comes from a study of cytomegalovirus exposure and HLA in healthy donors. Study outcomes and limitations: Usually a TCR sequence was rare, but some public TCRs were found in many donors. CMV serostatus was the only recorded immune exposure for donors.

The PCR had 60 Vbeta and 13 Jbeta primers. Original processing notes: Roughly 12 million shared chains were among around 80 million unique TCR beta chains counted in a later analysis. Sequencing was performed with immunoSEQ multiplex PCR; in TCRdb, only in-frame clones are kept and a portion is missing. V and J calls and clone size are as listed in that table; D and trimming were resolved from the DNA. The repertoire has some 190,000 clones, less than 80% of them found once; the top ten carry around 1.5%. Germline lookup yields CDR1 SGDLS and CDR2 YYNGEE. V lost 1 base and J 5 bases, leaving 15 bases between the germline ends. CDR3 length: 15 amino acids.

The sequence was collected from a man aged 18 to 29 in good health and CMV-seronegative. V gene TRBV9 combines with J gene TRBJ2-5, with unresolved D. The sample consisted of PBMCs. The CDR3 DNA reads as TGTGCCAGCAGCGTAAGTGGGCCCGCTCGGGAGACCCAGTACTTC. Translating it yields CASSVSGPARETQYF.